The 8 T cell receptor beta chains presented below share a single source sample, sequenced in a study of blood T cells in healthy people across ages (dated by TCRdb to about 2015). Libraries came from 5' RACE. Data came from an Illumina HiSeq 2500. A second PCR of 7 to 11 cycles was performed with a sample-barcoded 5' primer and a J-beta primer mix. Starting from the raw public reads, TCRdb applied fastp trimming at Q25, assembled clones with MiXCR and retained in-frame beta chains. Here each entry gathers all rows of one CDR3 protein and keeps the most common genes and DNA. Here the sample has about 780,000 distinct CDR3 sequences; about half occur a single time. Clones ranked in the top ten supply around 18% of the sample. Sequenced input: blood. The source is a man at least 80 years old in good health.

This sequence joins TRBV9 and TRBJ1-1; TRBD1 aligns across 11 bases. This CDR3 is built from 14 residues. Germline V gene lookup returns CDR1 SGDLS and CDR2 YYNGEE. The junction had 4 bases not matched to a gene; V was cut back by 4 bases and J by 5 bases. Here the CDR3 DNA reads TGTGCCAGCAGCCCCCGGGACAGGGGGACTGAAGCTTTCTTT. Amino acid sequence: CASSPRDRGTEAFF.

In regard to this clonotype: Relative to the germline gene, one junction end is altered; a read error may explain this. CDR3 in amino acids: CASSSDSYSEQFF. The CDR3 nucleotides read TGTGCCAGCAGCTCCGACAGCTACAGTGAGCAGTTCTTC. The rearrangement links TRBV6-5 to TRBJ2-1, with TRBD1 as a possible D gene (5 bases). The CDR3 totals 13 residues. The V gene's germline CDR1 is MNHEY and CDR2 SVGAGI.

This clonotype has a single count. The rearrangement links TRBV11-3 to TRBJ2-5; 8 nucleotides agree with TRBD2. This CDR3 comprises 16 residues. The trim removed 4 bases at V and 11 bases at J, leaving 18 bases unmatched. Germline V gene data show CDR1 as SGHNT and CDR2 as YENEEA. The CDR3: CASSSPSGSPYNEQYF. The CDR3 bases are TGTGCCAGCAGCTCGCCCAGCGGGAGCCCTTACAATGAGCAGTACTTC.

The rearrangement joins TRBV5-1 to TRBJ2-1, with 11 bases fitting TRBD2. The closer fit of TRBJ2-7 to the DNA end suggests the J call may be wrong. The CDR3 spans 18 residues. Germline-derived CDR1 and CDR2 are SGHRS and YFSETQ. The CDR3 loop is CASSRGGSGTSGYNEQYF. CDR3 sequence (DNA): TGCGCCAGCAGCCGGGGGGGCTCCGGGACTAGCGGCTACAATGAGCAGTACTTC.

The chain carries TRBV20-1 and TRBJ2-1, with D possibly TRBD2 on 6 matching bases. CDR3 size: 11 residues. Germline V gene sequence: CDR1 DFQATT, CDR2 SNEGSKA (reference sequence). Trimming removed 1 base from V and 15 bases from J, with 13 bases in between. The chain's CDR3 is CSARVWGDSFF. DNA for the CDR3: TGCAGTGCTAGAGTCTGGGGGGACTCGTTCTTC.

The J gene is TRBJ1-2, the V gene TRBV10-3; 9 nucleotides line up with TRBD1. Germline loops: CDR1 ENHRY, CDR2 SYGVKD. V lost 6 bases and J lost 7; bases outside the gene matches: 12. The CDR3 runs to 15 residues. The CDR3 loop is CAISPFTGGVSGYTF. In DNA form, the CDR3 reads TGTGCCATCAGCCCATTCACAGGGGGCGTAAGTGGCTACACCTTC.

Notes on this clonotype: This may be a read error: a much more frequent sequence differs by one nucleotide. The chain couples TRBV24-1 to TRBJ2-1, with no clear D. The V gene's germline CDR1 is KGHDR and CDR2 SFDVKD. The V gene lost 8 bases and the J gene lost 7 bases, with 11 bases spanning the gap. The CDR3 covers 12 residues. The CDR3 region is CATNDPGNEQFF. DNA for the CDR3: TGTGCCACCAATGACCCCGGGAATGAGCAGTTCTTC.

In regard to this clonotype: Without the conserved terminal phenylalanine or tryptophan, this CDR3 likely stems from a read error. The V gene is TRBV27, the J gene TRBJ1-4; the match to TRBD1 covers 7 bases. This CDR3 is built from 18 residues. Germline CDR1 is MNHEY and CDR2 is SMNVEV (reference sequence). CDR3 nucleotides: TGTGCCAGCAGTCTATCCCTCCGACAGGGATCAACTAATGAAAAACTGTTTTCT. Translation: CASSLSLRQGSTNEKLFS.